This is a list of T cell receptor beta chains from one sample in a study of T cells after yellow fever vaccination. Via MiXCR, TCRdb re-called the 5' RACE reads, giving one row per CDR3 protein. The sample holds about 160,000 distinct CDR3 sequences, around 7% seen once. This specimen consisted of CD4+ T cells sorted from PBMCs, obtained roughly 5 days after the first yellow fever vaccination. Receptors originate from a young man who received the YFV17D yellow fever vaccine. CDR3s include the opening cysteine and the closing phenylalanine or tryptophan. D genes are given only for firm matches. Not all rows give a size; the values are once, few, many and, for expanded clones, a class.

TRBJ2-1,NA,16,few,TRBV5-1,CASSPTPRETYNEQFF,TGCGCCAGCAGCCCTACACCACGGGAGACCTACAATGAGCAGTTCTTC
TRBJ2-5,TRBD1,13,many,TRBV5-1,CASTVQGKETQYF,TGCGCCAGCACCGTACAGGGGAAAGAGACCCAGTACTTC
TRBJ2-4,NA,14,many,TRBV20-1,CSAGRTIPKNIQYF,TGCAGTGCTGGCAGAACTATTCCCAAAAACATTCAGTACTTC
TRBJ1-2,NA,12,many,TRBV25-1,CASSDWGYGYTF,TGTGCCAGCAGCGACTGGGGGTATGGCTACACCTTC
TRBJ2-3,NA,14,many,TRBV7-9,CASSTSTSTDTQYF,TGTGCCAGCAGCACGAGCACAAGCACAGATACGCAGTATTTT
TRBJ2-7,NA,13,few,TRBV6-6,CASSYSGAYEQYF,TGTGCCAGCAGTTACTCTGGGGCTTACGAGCAGTACTTC
TRBJ2-5,NA,13,few,TRBV20-1,CSAPRGAGETQYF,TGCAGTGCTCCCAGGGGGGCTGGGGAGACCCAGTACTTC
TRBJ1-2,NA,15,many,TRBV3-1,CASSRSGDIYDGYTF,TGTGCCAGCAGCCGATCGGGGGATATCTACGATGGCTACACCTTC
TRBJ1-1,NA,14,NA,TRBV7-9,CASSLALMTTEAFF,TGTGCCAGCAGCTTAGCCCTCATGACCACTGAAGCTTTCTTT
TRBJ1-5,NA,12,many,TRBV29-1,CSVGDTPQPQHF,TGCAGCGTTGGGGACACCCCTCAGCCCCAGCATTTT
TRBJ2-2,NA,16,many,TRBV28,CASSLAGGSYTGELFF,TGTGCCAGCAGTTTGGCCGGAGGCAGCTACACCGGGGAGCTGTTTTTT
TRBJ2-1,TRBD2,15,many,TRBV5-1,CASSSGTSGADEQFF,TGCGCCAGCAGCTCAGGGACTAGCGGGGCGGATGAGCAGTTCTTC
TRBJ1-5,NA,14,many,TRBV10-2,CASSESGGDQPQHF,TGCGCCAGCAGTGAGTCGGGCGGGGATCAGCCCCAGCATTTT
TRBJ1-1,TRBD1,16,few,TRBV12-3/TRBV12-4,CASRAGQGLVNTEAFF,TGTGCCAGCAGGGCGGGACAGGGGCTCGTGAACACTGAAGCTTTCTTT
TRBJ2-5,NA,13,few,TRBV20-1,CSAREVTAQTQYF,TGCAGTGCTAGAGAGGTTACAGCACAGACCCAGTACTTC
TRBJ1-1,NA,13,few,TRBV7-2,CASSPRGETEAFF,TGTGCCAGCAGCCCACGGGGGGAGACTGAAGCTTTCTTT
TRBJ1-4,NA,17,NA,TRBV18,CASSPTRVGSTNEKLFF,TGTGCCAGCTCACCAACGAGAGTAGGCTCCACTAATGAAAAACTGTTTTTT
TRBJ2-3,NA,13,many,TRBV18,CASSPPTDSGQYF,TGTGCCAGCTCACCCCCGACTGATTCGGGGCAGTATTTT
TRBJ2-5,NA,16,many,TRBV1,CTSSQDTRWPQETQYF,TGCACCAGCAGCCAAGACACCCGATGGCCTCAAGAGACCCAGTACTTC
TRBJ1-1,NA,16,NA,TRBV6-5,CASSPPGGGGRTEAFF,TGTGCCAGCAGCCCGCCCGGGGGGGGAGGACGGACTGAAGCTTTCTTT
TRBJ2-1,NA,13,many,TRBV20-1,CSANPVRANEQFF,TGCAGTGCTAATCCGGTCCGGGCCAATGAGCAGTTCTTC
TRBJ2-3,NA,12,many,TRBV6-2/TRBV6-3,CASSLLADTQYF,TGTGCCAGCAGTCTCCTAGCGGATACGCAGTATTTT
TRBJ2-7,NA,14,NA,TRBV4-3,CASSLGQGFYEQYF,TGCGCCAGCAGTTTGGGGCAGGGGTTTTACGAGCAGTACTTC
TRBJ1-2,NA,15,few,TRBV20-1,CSARDQVSRGYGYTF,TGCAGTGCTAGAGATCAGGTTTCCAGGGGCTATGGCTACACCTTC
TRBJ2-7,NA,14,few,TRBV20-1,CSARDGPASYEQYF,TGCAGTGCTAGAGATGGTCCGGCGTCCTACGAGCAGTACTTC
TRBJ2-6,NA,17,NA,TRBV6-1,CASSDTGTISGANVLTF,TGTGCCAGCAGTGACACCGGGACAATCTCTGGGGCCAACGTCCTGACTTTC
TRBJ1-1,NA,13,many,TRBV5-1,CASRAGRNGFAFF,TGCGCCAGCAGAGCTGGACGAAATGGGTTTGCTTTCTTT
TRBJ2-6,TRBD2,20,NA,TRBV11-1,CASSSRRVVAGISGANVLTF,TGTGCCAGCAGCTCCCGTCGGGTAGTAGCGGGGATCTCTGGGGCCAACGTCCTGACTTTC
TRBJ1-1,NA,16,many,TRBV5-1,CASRPTRDTINTEAFF,TGCGCCAGCAGACCAACCCGGGACACCATTAACACTGAAGCTTTCTTT
TRBJ2-6,NA,14,few,TRBV19,CASGPRAGANVLTF,TGTGCCTCGGGCCCCAGGGCTGGGGCCAACGTCCTGACTTTC
TRBJ2-4,NA,18,few,TRBV4-1,CASSQDTARGLAKNIQYF,TGCGCCAGCAGCCAAGATACAGCCCGGGGGTTAGCCAAAAACATTCAGTACTTC
TRBJ2-7,TRBD1,12,many,TRBV20-1,CSAKDRGYEQYF,TGCAGTGCTAAGGACAGGGGCTACGAGCAGTACTTC
TRBJ2-7,NA,12,medium-sized,TRBV5-1,CASSRGENEQYF,TGCGCCAGCAGCCGGGGCGAGAACGAGCAGTACTTC
TRBJ2-1,TRBD2,16,many,TRBV18,CASSPRATSGGNEQFF,TGTGCCAGCTCACCACGGGCGACTAGCGGGGGGAATGAGCAGTTCTTC
TRBJ2-3,TRBD2,18,NA,TRBV11-2,CASTSGLAGSVSTDTQYF,TGTGCCAGCACTTCGGGTCTAGCGGGGAGTGTGAGCACAGATACGCAGTATTTT
TRBJ2-7,NA,14,many,TRBV6-5,CASRPDRGGHEQYF,TGTGCCAGCAGACCCGACAGGGGAGGGCACGAGCAGTACTTC
TRBJ1-1,TRBD1,15,NA,TRBV6-5,CASSSAGTDDPEAFF,TGTGCCAGCAGTTCCGCCGGGACAGACGACCCTGAAGCTTTCTTT